This entry is about one T cell receptor (beta chain). Antigen: not known. Profiles of TCR beta VDJ and CDR3 were generated from a genomic DNA template. MiXCR, applied by TCRdb to the reads, yields one record per CDR3 protein. Altogether about 400,000 distinct CDR3 sequences are present, 65% to 80% being singletons, with the ten largest covering less than 4%. This record comes from a study of CD8+CD57+ T cells in acquired aplastic anemia. Study conclusions and caveats: The study identified around 28 CD8+ CDR3 sequences shared by patients and controls.

The CDR3 runs to 15 residues. CDR1 is SGHTA, CDR2 FQGNSA, per germline. V lost 5 bases, J lost 15 bases, and 25 bases lay in between. The TCR was taken from a human donor in good health, serving as a control. Material: sorted CD4+, CD8+, or CD8+CD57+ T cells (not recorded which) from PBMCs. The rearrangement uses TRBV7-2 and TRBJ2-2; no definite D call. CDR3 nucleotides: TGTGCCAGCAGCCCGGCGCACACTACGAGCAGTGCTTTGTTTTTT. This codes for CASSPAHTTSSALFF. Combining the CDR3 with reference TRBV7-2 and TRBJ2-2 gives the whole variable domain GAGVSQSPSNKVTEKGKDVELRCDPISGHTALYWYRQSLGQGLEFLIYFQGNSAPDKSGLPSDRFSAERTGGSVSTLTIQRTQQEDSAVYLCASSPAHTTSSALFFGEGSRLTVL.